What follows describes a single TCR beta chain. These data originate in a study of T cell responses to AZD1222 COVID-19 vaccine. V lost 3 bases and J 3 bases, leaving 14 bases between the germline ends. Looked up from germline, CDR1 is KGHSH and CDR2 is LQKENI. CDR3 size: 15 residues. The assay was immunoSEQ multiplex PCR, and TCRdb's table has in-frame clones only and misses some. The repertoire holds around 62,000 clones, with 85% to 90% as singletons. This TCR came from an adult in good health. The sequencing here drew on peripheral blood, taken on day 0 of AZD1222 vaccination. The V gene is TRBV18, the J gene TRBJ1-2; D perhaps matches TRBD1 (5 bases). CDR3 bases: TGTGCCAGCTCACCCTCTTCGGGGGGAGACTATGGCTACACCTTC. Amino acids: CASSPSSGGDYGYTF.